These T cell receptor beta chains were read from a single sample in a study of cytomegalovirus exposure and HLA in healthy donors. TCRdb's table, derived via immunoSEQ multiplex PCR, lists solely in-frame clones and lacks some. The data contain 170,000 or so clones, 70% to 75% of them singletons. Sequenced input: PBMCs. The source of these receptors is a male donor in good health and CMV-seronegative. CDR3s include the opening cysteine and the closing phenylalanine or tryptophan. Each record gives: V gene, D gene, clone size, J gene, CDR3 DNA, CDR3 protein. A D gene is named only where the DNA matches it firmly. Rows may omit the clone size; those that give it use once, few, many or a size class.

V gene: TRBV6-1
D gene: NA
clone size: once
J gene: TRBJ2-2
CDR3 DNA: TGTGCCAGTAAGTCGGGACTCATGAACACCGGGGAGCTGTTTTTT
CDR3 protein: CASKSGLMNTGELFF

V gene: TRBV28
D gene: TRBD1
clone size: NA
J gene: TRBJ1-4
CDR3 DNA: TGTGCCAGCAGTCAGACAGGGCTAGAGGAAAAACTGTTTTTT
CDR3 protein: CASSQTGLEEKLFF

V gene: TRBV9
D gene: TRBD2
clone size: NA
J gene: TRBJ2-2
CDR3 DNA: TGTGCCAGCAGCGCCGGACTAGCGGGAGGAGACACCGGGGGGCTGTTTTTT
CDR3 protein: CASSAGLAGGDTGGLFF

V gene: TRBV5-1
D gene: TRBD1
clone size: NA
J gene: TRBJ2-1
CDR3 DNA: TGCGCCAGCAGCTCCCAGACAGGGGGCAATGAGCAGTTCTTC
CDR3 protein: CASSSQTGGNEQFF

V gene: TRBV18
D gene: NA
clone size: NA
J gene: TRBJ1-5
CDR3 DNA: TGTGCCAGCTCACCACGGGCAGGGAATAGCAATCAGCCCCAGCATTTT
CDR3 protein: CASSPRAGNSNQPQHF

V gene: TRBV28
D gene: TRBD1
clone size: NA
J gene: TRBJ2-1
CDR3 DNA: TGTGCCAGCGAGGGACAGGGGAGATACAATGAGCAGTTCTTC
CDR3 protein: CASEGQGRYNEQFF

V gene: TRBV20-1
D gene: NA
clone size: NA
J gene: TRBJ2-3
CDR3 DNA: TGCAGTGCTAAGCGAGCAGATACGCAGTATTTT
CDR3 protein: CSAKRADTQYF

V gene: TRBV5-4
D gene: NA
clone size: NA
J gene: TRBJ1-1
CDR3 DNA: TGTGCCAGCAGCCACCTGCGGGGAATGTTTACTGAAGCTTTCTTT
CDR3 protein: CASSHLRGMFTEAFF

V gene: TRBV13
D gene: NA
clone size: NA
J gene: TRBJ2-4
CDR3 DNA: TGTGCCAGCAGCTTCTTAGCCAAAAACATTCAGTACTTC
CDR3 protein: CASSFLAKNIQYF

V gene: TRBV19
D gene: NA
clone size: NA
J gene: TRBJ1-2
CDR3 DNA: TGTGCCAGTAGTATAGGGGACACCTATGGCTACACCTTC
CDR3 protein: CASSIGDTYGYTF

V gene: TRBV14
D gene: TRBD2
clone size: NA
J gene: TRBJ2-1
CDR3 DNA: TGTGCCAGCAGCCAAGAATTTGGACTAGCGGAGGTTTCCTACAATGAGCAGTTCTTC
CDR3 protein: CASSQEFGLAEVSYNEQFF

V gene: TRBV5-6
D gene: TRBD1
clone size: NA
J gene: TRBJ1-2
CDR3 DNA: TGTGCCAGCAGCTTCCGGGACAGGGCGAACTATGGCTACACCTTC
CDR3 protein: CASSFRDRANYGYTF

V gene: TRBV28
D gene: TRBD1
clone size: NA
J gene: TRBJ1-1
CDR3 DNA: TGTGCCAGCAGTCCCTCCGGGACAGCTAAGAATGAAGCTTTCTTT
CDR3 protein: CASSPSGTAKNEAFF

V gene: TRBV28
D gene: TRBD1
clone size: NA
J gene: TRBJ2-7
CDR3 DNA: TGTGCCAGCAGTTTAAGTCTCTTGGTTGGGGACAGGGGCTACGAGCAGTACTTC
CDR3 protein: CASSLSLLVGDRGYEQYF

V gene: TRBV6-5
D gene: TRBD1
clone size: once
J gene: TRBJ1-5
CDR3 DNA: TGTGCCAGCAGAATCCAGGGGGCGAGCAATCAGCCCCAGCATTTT
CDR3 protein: CASRIQGASNQPQHF

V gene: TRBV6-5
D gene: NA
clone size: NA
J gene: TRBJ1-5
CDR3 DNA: TGTGCCAGCAGTTACTCATGGGGGGTGGACAATCAGCCCCAGCATTTT
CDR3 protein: CASSYSWGVDNQPQHF

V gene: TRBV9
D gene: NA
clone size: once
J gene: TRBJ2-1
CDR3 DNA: TGTGCCAGCAGCCCCCGGCAGGATGAGCAGTTCTTC
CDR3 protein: CASSPRQDEQFF

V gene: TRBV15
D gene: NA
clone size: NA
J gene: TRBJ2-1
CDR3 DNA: TGTGCCACCAGCAGAGAGTTCAGTTACAATGAGCAGTTCTTC
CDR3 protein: CATSREFSYNEQFF

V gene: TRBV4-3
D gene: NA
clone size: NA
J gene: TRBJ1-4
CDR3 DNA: TGCGCCAGCAGCCCCAGGGGTACTAATGAAAAACTGTTTTTT
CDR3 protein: CASSPRGTNEKLFF

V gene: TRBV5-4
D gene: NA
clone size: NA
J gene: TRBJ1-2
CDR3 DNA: TGTGCCAGCTCCCTAATGGGGGACAACGGCTACACCTTC
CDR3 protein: CASSLMGDNGYTF

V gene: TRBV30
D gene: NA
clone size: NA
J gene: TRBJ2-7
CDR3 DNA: TGTGCCTGGGGGGCTGGGCAGGGGTACGGGTACGAGCAGTACTTC
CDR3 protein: CAWGAGQGYGYEQYF

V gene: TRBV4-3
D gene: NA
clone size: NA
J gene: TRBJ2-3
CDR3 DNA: TGCGCCAGCATAAACGTCGGGATACGAGAAGGTGGCACAGATACGCAGTATTTT
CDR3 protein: CASINVGIREGGTDTQYF

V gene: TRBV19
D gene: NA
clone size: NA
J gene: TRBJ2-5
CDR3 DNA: TGTGCCAGTAGTAATGCGAGAGGGTGGGAGACCCAGTACTTC
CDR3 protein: CASSNARGWETQYF

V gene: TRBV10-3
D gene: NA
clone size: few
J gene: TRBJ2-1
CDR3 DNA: TGTGCCAGCAGTTCCGGCCGTGTCGCGGAGAATGAGCTGTTCTTC
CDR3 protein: CASSSGRVAENELFF

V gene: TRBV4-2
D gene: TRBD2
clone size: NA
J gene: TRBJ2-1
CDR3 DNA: TGTGCCAGCAGCCAAGTCCCCAGCGGGGCCTACAATGAGCAGTTCTTC
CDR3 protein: CASSQVPSGAYNEQFF

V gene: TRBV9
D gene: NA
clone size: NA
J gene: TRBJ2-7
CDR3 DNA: TGTGCCAGCACCCCTAGCCCGAGTTGGTTCTACGAGCAGTACTTC
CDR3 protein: CASTPSPSWFYEQYF

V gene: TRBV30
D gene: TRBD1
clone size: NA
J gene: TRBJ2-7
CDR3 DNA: TGTGCCTGGAGTGAGGGACAGGGCTACGAGCAGTACTTC
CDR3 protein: CAWSEGQGYEQYF

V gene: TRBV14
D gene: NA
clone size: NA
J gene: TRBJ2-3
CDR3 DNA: TGTGCCAGCAGCCTCGTTTCCTACAGGAGAGGAACAGATACGCAGTATTTT
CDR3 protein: CASSLVSYRRGTDTQYF

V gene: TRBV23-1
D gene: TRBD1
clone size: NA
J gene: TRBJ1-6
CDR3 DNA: TGCGCCAGCAGTCAACCGGTACAGGGGATACCGAATTCACCCCTCCACTTT
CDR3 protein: CASSQPVQGIPNSPLHF

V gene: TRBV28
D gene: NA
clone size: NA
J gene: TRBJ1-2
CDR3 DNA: TGTGCCAGCAGTTTATTGGGGGAGGGTGGCTACACCTTC
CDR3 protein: CASSLLGEGGYTF

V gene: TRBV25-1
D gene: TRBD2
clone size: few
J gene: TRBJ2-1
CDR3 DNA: TGTGCCAGCAGTGAACAGCGGGAGACCTCCTACAATGAGCAGTTCTTC
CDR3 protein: CASSEQRETSYNEQFF

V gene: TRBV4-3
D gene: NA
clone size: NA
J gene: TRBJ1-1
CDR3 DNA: TGCGCCAGCAGCCAAGATAACAGGGAAGGAGCTGAAGCTTTCTTT
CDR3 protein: CASSQDNREGAEAFF

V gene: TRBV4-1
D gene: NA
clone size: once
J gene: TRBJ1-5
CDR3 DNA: TGCGCCAGCAGCTGGACCGGGGGGGGCGGTACCAATCAGCCCCAGCATTTT
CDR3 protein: CASSWTGGGGTNQPQHF

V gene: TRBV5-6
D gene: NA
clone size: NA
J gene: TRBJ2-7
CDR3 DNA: TGTGCCAGCAGCCAAAAATCTACGACTCGGTACTTC
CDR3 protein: CASSQKSTTRYF

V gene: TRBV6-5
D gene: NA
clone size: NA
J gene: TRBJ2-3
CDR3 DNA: TGTGCCAGCAGTCCCCGTTCGGCAGATACGCAGTATTTT
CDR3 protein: CASSPRSADTQYF

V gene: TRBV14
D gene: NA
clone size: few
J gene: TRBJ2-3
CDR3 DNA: TGTGCCAGCAGCCCGTTGGAGGGCCGGGGCACAGATACGCAGTATTTT
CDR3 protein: CASSPLEGRGTDTQYF

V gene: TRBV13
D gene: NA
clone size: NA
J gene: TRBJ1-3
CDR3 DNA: TGTGCCAGCAGCCCCCTGAAGGATGCGGTTGAAGGCACCATATATTTT
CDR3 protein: CASSPLKDAVEGTIYF

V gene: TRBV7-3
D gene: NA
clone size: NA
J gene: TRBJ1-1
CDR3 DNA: TGTGCCAGCAGCCCACGGGGTGAGTTTACTGAAGCTTTCTTT
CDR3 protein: CASSPRGEFTEAFF

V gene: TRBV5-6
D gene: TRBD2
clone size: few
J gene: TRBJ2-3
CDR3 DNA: TGTGCCAGCAGCTTATTTGCGGGGGGCTACACAGATACGCAGTATTTT
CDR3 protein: CASSLFAGGYTDTQYF

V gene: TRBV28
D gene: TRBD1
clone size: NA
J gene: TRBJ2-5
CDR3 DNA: TGTGCCAGCAGTTTACCGACCGGGACAGGGGTCCTGCTGTACTTC
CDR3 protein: CASSLPTGTGVLLYF

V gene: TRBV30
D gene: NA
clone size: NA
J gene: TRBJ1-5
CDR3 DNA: TGTGCCTGGACCGGGTCTCGCAATCAGCCCCAGCATTTT
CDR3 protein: CAWTGSRNQPQHF